One sample yielded the 9 T cell receptor beta chains listed below, sequenced in a study of blood T cell repertoires in COVID-19. The method was immunoSEQ multiplex PCR; TCRdb's version includes in-frame clones alone and lacks a portion of them. The sample yields roughly 200,000 clones, around 83% seen once. Source material: peripheral blood. The receptors were sampled from a human donor in a cohort sampled during active COVID-19.

This chain uses TRBV7-3 with TRBJ2-7, with 12 bases aligning to TRBD2. The germline CDR1 and CDR2 sequences are SGHTA and FQGTGA. This CDR3 comprises 16 residues. V lost 2 bases to trimming and J lost 4 bases; unmatched junction nucleotides: 6. The CDR3 region is CASSLLTSGSGYEQYF. The DNA for the CDR3 is TGTGCCAGCAGCTTACTGACTAGCGGGAGTGGGTACGAGCAGTACTTC.

This clone was seen only once. The chain links TRBV5-5 to TRBJ2-6, with a possible D match to TRBD2 (6 bases). The ends were cut back, 1 base at V and 0 bases at J, with 14 bases in the middle. Germline V gives CDR1 SGHKS, CDR2 YYEKEE (reference sequence). This CDR3 region has 18 residues. The CDR3 loop reads CASSLSGYLNSGANVLTF. CDR3 nucleotide sequence: TGTGCCAGCAGCTTGAGCGGGTACCTCAACTCTGGGGCCAACGTCCTGACTTTC.

DNA for the CDR3: TGTGCCAGCGCCCCGGGGCGGGGGACTGAAGCTTTCTTT. Protein product: CASAPGRGTEAFF. The gene calls are TRBV19 and TRBJ1-1; D is perhaps TRBD1 (5 bases). V lost 9 bases to trimming and J lost 5 bases, with 16 bases between them. The CDR3 extends over 13 amino acids. Germline V gives CDR1 LNHDA, CDR2 SQIVND (reference sequence).

This chain joins TRBV7-9 and TRBJ1-1; TRBD1 agrees at 8 bases. Germline V gene data show CDR1 as SEHNR and CDR2 as FQNEAQ (reference sequence). The CDR3 runs 15 residues. J was trimmed by 6 bases and V by 8 bases; bases with no gene match: 14. The CDR3 DNA reads TGTGCCAGCGGAACCTCAGCACAGGGGGGACCTGAAGCTTTCTTT. Its protein product is CASGTSAQGGPEAFF.

This clone was recorded once. J is TRBJ2-5 and V is TRBV3-1 (or the pseudogene TRBV3-2); 10 nucleotides agree with TRBD2. V lost 4 bases to trimming and J lost 2 bases; unmatched junction nucleotides: 10. The CDR3 is 17 residues long. Looked up from germline, CDR1 is LGHDT and CDR2 is YNNKEL (reference sequence). CDR3: CASSPGLAWGGQETQYF. The DNA of the CDR3 is TGTGCCAGCAGCCCGGGACTAGCGTGGGGGGGGCAAGAGACCCAGTACTTC.

This clone was found a few times. The genes are TRBV7-6 and TRBJ1-1; D is unclear. The CDR3 consists of 15 residues. Germline V lookup: CDR1 SGHVS, CDR2 FNYEAQ. Trimming removed 5 bases from V and 1 base from J, with 14 bases in between. CDR3 nucleotide sequence: TGTGCCAGCAGCCCGAGGCCGGGGTCGAACACTGAAGCTTTCTTT. Amino acid sequence: CASSPRPGSNTEAFF.

The chain uses TRBV7-8 and TRBJ1-1; D gene ambiguous. Germline CDR1 SGHVS, CDR2 FQNEAQ. V was shortened by 1 base and J by 5 bases, with 11 bases between the two germline ends. The CDR3 covers 14 residues. CDR3 nucleotides: TGTGCCAGCAGCTTAGGACGGGATTGGACTGAAGCTTTCTTT. This encodes CASSLGRDWTEAFF.

This clone was seen a single time. CDR3 sequence (DNA): TGTGCCAGTAGTATAACAGGGGGGAAAGAAAAACTGTTTTTT. This codes for CASSITGGKEKLFF. The V gene is TRBV19, the J gene TRBJ1-4; 8 bases agree with TRBD1. The CDR3 is made up of 14 amino acids. The V and J ends lost 2 bases and 8 bases, in that order; junction bases with no gene match: 4. The germline V gene has CDR1 LNHDA and CDR2 SQIVND (reference sequence).

This clone has a handful of counts. The CDR3 reads CASSPLGRPLNTEAFF. As DNA, the CDR3 is TGTGCCAGCAGTCCCCTCGGGAGGCCCCTGAACACTGAAGCTTTCTTT. The chain combines TRBV27 with TRBJ1-1; no reliable D call. In germline, CDR1 is MNHEY, CDR2 SMNVEV (reference sequence). CDR3 length equals 16 residues. The V end lost 5 bases, the J end lost 0 bases, and 16 bases lay between the germline ends.